This TCR beta chain was sequenced in a study of T-cell reconstitution after alpha-beta-depleted transplantation in children. This clonotype was seen repeatedly, ten times or more. For TCRbeta, the library was prepared with unique molecular identifiers. TCRdb re-called the PCR reads through MiXCR, storing one row per CDR3 protein. The data contain about half a million distinct CDR3 sequences, under 15% of them seen just once; the ten biggest clones take up under 7%. There are 16 residues in the CDR3. Looked up from germline, CDR1 is SEHNR and CDR2 is FQNEAQ (reference sequence). The ends were cut back, 5 bases at V and 2 bases at J, with 16 bases in the middle.

The clonotype was recovered from a human donor who donated a stem cell graft to a child with combined immunodeficiency. This material consisted of PBMCs from the stem cell graft donor, taken from the stem cell graft. The chain employs TRBV7-9 and TRBJ1-3; no clear D gene. In DNA form, the CDR3 reads TGTGCCAGCAGCCTACTATCGACTATTGCTGGAAACACCATATATTTT. Translation gives CASSLLSTIAGNTIYF.